The 29 T cell receptor beta chains in this list originate from one sample, sequenced in a study of response to subunit inactivated influenza vaccine. MiXCR, applied by TCRdb to the RT-PCR reads, yields one record per CDR3 protein. The table has about 500,000 distinct CDR3 sequences, 10% to 15% seen once. The source was PBMCs from blood, collected more than 35 days after vaccination. The origin of the receptors is a man aged 45 to 65 who received an inactivated influenza vaccine.

A note on this clonotype: This could be a read error, since a much larger clone is one nucleotide away. The J gene is TRBJ2-5, the V gene TRBV10-3; D is unresolved. Germline CDR1 and CDR2: ENHRY and SYGVKD. The length of the CDR3 is 11 residues. Deletions cut 0 bases from V and 7 bases from J, with 3 bases between. The CDR3 DNA follows: TGTGCCATCAGTGAGTCGGGGACCCAGTACTTC. Protein: CAISESGTQYF.

A few counts support this clonotype. This chain joins TRBV6-2 or TRBV6-3 and TRBJ1-1, with a possible D match to TRBD1 (5 bases). V lost 6 bases to trimming and J lost 6 bases, with 23 bases between them. The length of the CDR3 is 16 residues. Germline V CDR1 and CDR2: MNHEY, SVGEGT. The CDR3 loop reads CASRYRLEDSEPEAFF. As DNA, the CDR3 is TGTGCCAGCAGATACCGACTTGAAGACAGTGAACCTGAAGCTTTCTTT.

The chain combines TRBV20-1 with TRBJ2-7, with TRBD2 matching 7 bases. The CDR3 runs to 15 residues. Germline CDR1 and CDR2: DFQATT and SNEGSKA (reference sequence). The ends lost 2 bases at V and 7 bases at J; junction bases unmatched: 14. Here the CDR3 reads CSARLGPGLVGEQYF. The CDR3 nucleotides are TGCAGTGCTAGACTCGGCCCCGGACTAGTGGGAGAGCAGTACTTC.

The chain carries TRBV5-6 and TRBJ2-7; the D gene could be TRBD1 or TRBD2 (5 bases each). V was pared by 1 base and J by 1 base, with 9 bases between. Germline V gene data show CDR1 as SGHDT and CDR2 as YYEEEE. CDR3 length: 14 residues. The CDR3, as DNA: TGTGCCAGCAGCTTGAGGGGAGTTTCCTACGAGCAGTACTTC. It specifies CASSLRGVSYEQYF.

The rearrangement uses TRBV5-1 and TRBJ2-4; maybe TRBD2 (6 bases). Germline CDR1 reads SGHRS; CDR2 reads YFSETQ. The V gene lost 0 bases and the J gene lost 0 bases, with 10 bases spanning the gap. The CDR3 spans 16 residues. CDR3 loop: CASSLVASAAKNIQYF. The CDR3 DNA follows: TGCGCCAGCAGCTTGGTTGCTAGCGCAGCCAAAAACATTCAGTACTTC.

CDR3 in amino acids: CASSPPGTGYYNEQFF. CDR3 coding DNA: TGTGCCAGCTCACCACCAGGGACAGGGTATTACAATGAGCAGTTCTTC. The gene calls are TRBV18 and TRBJ2-1; 9 bases are shared with TRBD1. The CDR3 sequence is 16 residues long. V dropped 0 bases and J dropped 4; count of bases not matched to a gene: 4. Germline CDR1 and CDR2: KGHSH and LQKENI.

Ten or more counts support this clonotype. The chain is built from TRBV7-2 and TRBJ2-5, with 11 nucleotides matching TRBD2. The junction had 2 bases not matched to a gene; V was cut back by 5 bases and J by 3 bases. Per the germline V gene, CDR1 is SGHTA and CDR2 is FQGNSA. The CDR3 has 14 amino acids. CDR3 bases: TGTGCCAGCAGCCCGACTAGCGGGGAAGAGACCCAGTACTTC. It encodes CASSPTSGEETQYF.

This clonotype was detected ten times or more. The rearrangement uses TRBV6-1 and TRBJ2-5, with 7 bases aligning to TRBD2. This CDR3 has 16 residues. Looked up from germline, CDR1 is MNHNS and CDR2 is SASEGT. The V gene end was trimmed by 3 bases and the J gene end by 3 bases; junction bases not matched to a gene: 10. The CDR3 loop reads CASSDTWGTKKETQYF. CDR3 DNA: TGTGCCAGCAGTGACACCTGGGGGACTAAAAAAGAGACCCAGTACTTC.

This clonotype has only a few counts. The chain links TRBV20-1 to TRBJ2-7; TRBD2 might be the D (6 bases). The V gene's germline CDR1 is DFQATT and CDR2 SNEGSKA (reference sequence). V lost 3 bases and J 1 base, leaving 16 bases between the germline ends. CDR3 length: 15 residues. This CDR3 reads CSARSHSGTSYEQYF. The CDR3, as DNA: TGCAGTGCTAGGTCACATAGCGGAACATCCTACGAGCAGTACTTC.

The chain employs TRBV11-2 and TRBJ1-4; D uncertain. This CDR3 has 14 residues. The V end was cut by 5 bases, the J end by 8 bases, with 15 bases between. Germline values: CDR1 SGHAT, CDR2 FQNNGV. The CDR3, as DNA: TGTGCCAGCAGCCCACGAGTGACGGAGGAAAAACTGTTTTTT. This translates into CASSPRVTEEKLFF.

The rearrangement uses TRBV6-8 and TRBJ2-3; D is uncertain. This CDR3 is 8 amino acids long. Germline CDR1 MNHGY, CDR2 SAAAGT. The V end was cut by 8 bases, the J end by 8 bases, with 2 bases between. The CDR3 DNA follows: TGTGCCAGCGGTACGCAGTATTTT. Its protein product is CASGTQYF.

The chain carries TRBV4-1 and TRBJ1-1; tentative D call: TRBD1 (5 bases). Germline V gives CDR1 MGHRA, CDR2 YSYEKL. Trimming cost V 4 bases and J 5 bases, with 23 bases left between them. The CDR3 loop spans 17 amino acids. The CDR3 DNA is TGCGCCAGCAGCCGCCTCCGGGCGGGGCTGGTAAGAACTGAAGCTTTCTTT. Its translation is CASSRLRAGLVRTEAFF.

There are many counts of this clonotype. The chain recombines TRBV6-5 with TRBJ2-7, with a weak D call TRBD1 (6 bases). V lost 2 bases, J lost 3 bases, and 8 bases lay in between. CDR3 length: 13 amino acids. Germline loops: CDR1 MNHEY, CDR2 SVGAGI. The CDR3 loop is CASSYLQGYEQYF. CDR3 DNA: TGTGCCAGCAGTTACCTACAGGGCTACGAGCAGTACTTC.

Only a few counts were recorded for this clonotype. This chain joins TRBV5-1 and TRBJ2-1; TRBD2 agrees at 8 bases. Trimming removed 4 bases from V and 7 bases from J; junction bases left unmatched: 13. The CDR3 length is 16 residues. Germline loops: CDR1 SGHRS, CDR2 YFSETQ. CDR3 region: CASSAQIGGARNEQFF. DNA of the CDR3: TGCGCCAGCAGCGCCCAGATCGGGGGGGCACGAAATGAGCAGTTCTTC. Filled out from reference TRBV5-1 and TRBJ2-1, the complete variable domain reads KAGVTQTPRYLIKTRGQQVTLSCSPISGHRSVSWYQQTPGQGLQFLFEYFSETQRNKGNFPGRFSGRQFSNSRSEMNVSTLELGDSALYLCASSAQIGGARNEQFFGPGTRLTVL.

The chain couples TRBV2 to TRBJ2-5; 14 bases agree with TRBD2. Germline V CDR1 and CDR2: SNHLY, FYNNEI. The CDR3 spans 15 residues. Trimming cost V 7 bases and J 5 bases; bases outside gene matches: 6. The CDR3 DNA sequence: TGTGCCAGCACGGGACTAGCGGGAGTCTCTGAGACCCAGTACTTC. Translated: CASTGLAGVSETQYF.

The V and J genes are TRBV20-1 and TRBJ2-1, with no clear D. The germline CDR1 and CDR2 sequences are DFQATT and SNEGSKA (reference sequence). This CDR3 has 12 amino acids. The V end was cut by 0 bases, the J end by 6 bases, with 6 bases between. CDR3 sequence (DNA): TGCAGTGCTAGAGATCTGGGCAATGAGCAGTTCTTC. Protein product: CSARDLGNEQFF.

V usage is TRBV10-3 and J usage is TRBJ2-7, with D unresolved. CDR1 and CDR2 from the germline V gene are ENHRY and SYGVKD. V lost 10 bases to trimming and J lost 2 bases, with 12 bases between them. The CDR3 runs 12 residues. The CDR3 region is CASRKGTYEQYF. CDR3 sequence (DNA): TGTGCCAGTCGCAAGGGAACCTACGAGCAGTACTTC.

This clonotype was seen repeatedly, ten times or more. The chain uses TRBV5-1 and TRBJ2-2; D might be TRBD1 (6 bases). The CDR3 runs 16 residues. Germline loops: CDR1 SGHRS, CDR2 YFSETQ. The V gene lost 0 bases and the J gene lost 2 bases, with 11 bases spanning the gap. CDR3 region: CASSLAPQGNTGELFF. CDR3 in DNA: TGCGCCAGCAGCTTGGCCCCACAGGGAAACACCGGGGAGCTGTTTTTT.

This clonotype was recorded at least ten times. V gene TRBV5-6 combines with J gene TRBJ2-3, with 7 bases identical to TRBD2. J lost 2 bases, V lost 3 bases, and 9 bases had no gene match. The CDR3 spans 16 residues. CDR1 is SGHDT and CDR2 is YYEEEE in the germline V gene. CDR3 sequence: CASSWTPSGNTDTQYF. In DNA, the CDR3 is TGTGCCAGCAGCTGGACCCCTAGCGGAAACACAGATACGCAGTATTTT.

This clonotype was seen ten or more times. The chain combines TRBV24-1 with TRBJ2-1; 8 positions agree with TRBD1. Trimming took 1 base from V and 3 from J; bases not matched to a gene: 1. This CDR3 comprises 15 residues. Germline V lookup: CDR1 KGHDR, CDR2 SFDVKD. The CDR3 coding sequence is TGTGCCACCAGTGATTTCGGGACAGGCTACAATGAGCAGTTCTTC. This translates into CATSDFGTGYNEQFF.

V gene TRBV2 combines with J gene TRBJ2-7; the match to TRBD1 covers 10 bases. J lost 2 bases, V lost 6 bases, and 13 bases had no gene match. The V gene's germline CDR1 is SNHLY and CDR2 FYNNEI. The CDR3 is made up of 17 amino acids. The CDR3: CASRGNRDRGHPYEQYF. CDR3 DNA: TGTGCCAGCAGGGGAAACCGGGACAGGGGCCACCCCTACGAGCAGTACTTC. Combining the CDR3 with reference TRBV2 and TRBJ2-7 gives the whole variable domain EPEVTQTPSHQVTQMGQEVILRCVPISNHLYFYWYRQILGQKVEFLVSFYNNEISEKSEIFDDQFSVERPDGSNFTLKIRSTKLEDSAMYFCASRGNRDRGHPYEQYFGPGTRLTVT.

CDR3 in DNA: TGCAGTGCTAGAGTTGACAGGCAAACTGAAGCTTTCTTT. Translated: CSARVDRQTEAFF. The V gene is TRBV20-1, the J gene TRBJ1-1, with a possible D match to TRBD1 (6 bases). Trimming shortened V by 1 base and J by 5 bases, and 11 bases separated the two germline ends. The germline gives CDR1 DFQATT, CDR2 SNEGSKA (reference sequence). The CDR3 consists of 13 residues.

This clonotype was detected only a few times. This rearrangement joins TRBV4-1 to TRBJ2-3; D ambiguous. CDR3 length: 15 amino acids. Between the trimmed V and J ends, which lost 1 base and 0 bases, there was a span of 8 bases. CDR1 is MGHRA, CDR2 YSYEKL, per germline. The CDR3 sequence is CASSQGGASTDTQYF. The CDR3 nucleotides are TGCGCCAGCAGCCAAGGTGGCGCTAGCACAGATACGCAGTATTTT.

A few counts support this clonotype. This chain joins TRBV24-1 and TRBJ2-1; D possibly corresponds to TRBD1 (5 bases). This CDR3 has 17 residues. Germline V gene lookup returns CDR1 KGHDR and CDR2 SFDVKD. V shed 5 bases and J shed 0 bases, with 16 bases lying between them. CDR3 DNA sequence: TGTGCCACCAGTGGAGACAGCTATTCCAGCTCCTACAATGAGCAGTTCTTC. Protein product: CATSGDSYSSSYNEQFF.

In this sample, this clonotype turned up many times. The chain joins TRBV10-3 to TRBJ2-7; 7 bases line up with TRBD2. The CDR3 spans 15 residues. With V trimmed by 5 bases and J by 2 bases, 9 bases remained unmatched. Germline CDR1 and CDR2: ENHRY and SYGVKD. In nucleotides, the CDR3 is TGTGCCATCAGTCCTGTGGGAGGGCGACCCTACGAGCAGTACTTC. Its translation is CAISPVGGRPYEQYF.

The chain is built from TRBV6-5 and TRBJ2-3; perhaps TRBD2 as D (6 bases). The CDR3 is 16 amino acids. Germline CDR1 is MNHEY and CDR2 is SVGAGI. V lost 2 bases, J lost 0 bases, and 12 bases lay in between. CDR3 nucleotides: TGTGCCAGCAGTTACCTAGCGAGCACTAGCACAGATACGCAGTATTTT. Its protein is CASSYLASTSTDTQYF.

V gene TRBV29-1 combines with J gene TRBJ2-3; D perhaps matches TRBD1 (5 bases). The length of the CDR3 is 15 residues. Germline V gene sequence: CDR1 SQVTM, CDR2 ANQGSEA. Trimming left V 6 bases short and J 1 base short, with 17 bases between. The CDR3 reads CSVFGQPPGTDTQYF. DNA for the CDR3: TGCAGCGTATTCGGACAACCACCAGGCACAGATACGCAGTATTTT.

This clonotype appeared many times. The chain employs TRBV6-6 and TRBJ2-7; no clear D gene. The CDR3 sequence is 13 residues long. The V and J ends lost 4 bases and 5 bases respectively, with 12 bases between them. The V gene's germline CDR1 is MNHNY and CDR2 SVGAGI (reference sequence). CDR3 nucleotide sequence: TGTGCCAGCAGTTCATCTTACGGCGACGAGCAGTACTTC. Its protein is CASSSSYGDEQYF.

This clonotype was observed once. The genes are TRBV6-1 and TRBJ1-1; unclear D gene. With 2 bases removed from V and 1 base from J, the gap between germline ends came to 5 bases. The CDR3 is made up of 13 amino acids. From germline, CDR1 is MNHNS and CDR2 SASEGT. CDR3 bases: TGTGCCAGCAGTGAACTGGGGAACACTGAAGCTTTCTTT. It codes for CASSELGNTEAFF.